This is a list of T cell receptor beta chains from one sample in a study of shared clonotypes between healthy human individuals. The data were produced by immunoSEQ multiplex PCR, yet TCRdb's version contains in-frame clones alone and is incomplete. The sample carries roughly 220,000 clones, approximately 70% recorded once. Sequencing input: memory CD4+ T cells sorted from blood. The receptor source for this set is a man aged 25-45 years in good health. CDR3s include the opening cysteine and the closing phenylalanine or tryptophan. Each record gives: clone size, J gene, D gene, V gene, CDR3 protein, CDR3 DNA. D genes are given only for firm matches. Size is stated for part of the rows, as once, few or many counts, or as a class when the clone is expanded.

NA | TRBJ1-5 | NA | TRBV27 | CASSLRRDSNQPQHF | TGTGCCAGCAGTTTAAGGAGGGATAGCAATCAGCCCCAGCATTTT
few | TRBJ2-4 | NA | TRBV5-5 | CASSSYGPRQKNIQYF | TGTGCCAGCAGCTCCTATGGCCCTCGACAGAAAAACATTCAGTACTTC
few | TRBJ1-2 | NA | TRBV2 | CASSELGDSVGYGYTF | TGTGCCAGCAGTGAATTGGGGGACTCGGTCGGCTATGGCTACACCTTC
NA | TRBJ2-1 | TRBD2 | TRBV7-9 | CASSSGLAGGSYNEQFF | TGTGCCAGCAGCTCGGGACTAGCGGGAGGGTCCTACAATGAGCAGTTCTTC
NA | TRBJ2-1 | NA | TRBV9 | CASSPTPFNEQFF | TGTGCCAGCAGCCCAACGCCCTTCAATGAGCAGTTCTTC
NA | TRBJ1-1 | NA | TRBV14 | CASSQAQDTEAFF | TGTGCCAGCAGCCAAGCCCAGGACACTGAAGCTTTCTTT
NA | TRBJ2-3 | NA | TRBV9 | CASSETRIVGDTQYF | TGTGCCAGCAGCGAGACTAGGATAGTGGGAGATACGCAGTATTTT
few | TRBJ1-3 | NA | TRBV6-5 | CASSYRPLSGNTIYF | TGTGCCAGCAGTTACAGGCCGCTCTCTGGAAACACCATATATTTT
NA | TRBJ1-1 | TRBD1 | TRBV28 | CASSLPAGTAAMNTEAFF | TGTGCCAGCAGTCTTCCAGCCGGGACAGCGGCTATGAACACTGAAGCTTTCTTT
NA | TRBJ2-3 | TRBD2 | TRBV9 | CASNRLAGGSDTQYF | TGTGCCAGCAACCGACTAGCGGGAGGATCCGATACGCAGTATTTT
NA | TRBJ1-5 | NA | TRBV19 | CASSISPGLLSGPQHF | TGTGCCAGTAGTATTTCGCCGGGACTGTTATCAGGGCCCCAGCATTTT
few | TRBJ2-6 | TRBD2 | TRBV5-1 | CASSDRLAGGLDSGANVLTF | TGCGCCAGCAGCGACAGACTAGCGGGAGGACTGGACTCTGGGGCCAACGTCCTGACTTTC
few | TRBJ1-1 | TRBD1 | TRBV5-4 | CASSARDRGRGTEAFF | TGTGCCAGCAGTGCGAGGGACAGGGGGCGAGGCACTGAAGCTTTCTTT
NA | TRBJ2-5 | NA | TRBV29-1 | CSVVSLDREETQYF | TGCAGCGTTGTGTCACTCGACAGAGAAGAGACCCAGTACTTC
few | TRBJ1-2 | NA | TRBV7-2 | CASSLAPGGSYGYTF | TGTGCCAGCAGCTTAGCGCCCGGGGGCAGCTATGGCTACACCTTC
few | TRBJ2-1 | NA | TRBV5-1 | CASSWAGTHEQFF | TGCGCCAGCAGCTGGGCGGGCACCCATGAGCAGTTCTTC
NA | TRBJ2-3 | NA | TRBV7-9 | CASSPGVADTQYF | TGTGCCAGCAGCCCCGGGGTAGCAGATACGCAGTATTTT
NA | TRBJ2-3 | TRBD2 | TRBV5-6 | CASTESGRAGLRTDTQYF | TGTGCCAGCACCGAAAGCGGGAGGGCCGGTCTCAGGACAGATACGCAGTATTTT
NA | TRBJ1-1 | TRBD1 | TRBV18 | CASSRDRGTTEAFF | TGTGCCAGCTCTCGCGACAGGGGTACCACTGAAGCTTTCTTT
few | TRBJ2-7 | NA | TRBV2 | CASSRDADYEQYF | TGTGCCAGCAGTCGGGACGCAGACTACGAGCAGTACTTC
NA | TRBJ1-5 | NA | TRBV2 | CASTLGNQPQHF | TGTGCCAGCACCCTAGGGAATCAGCCCCAGCATTTT
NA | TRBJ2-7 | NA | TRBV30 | CAWSVGRARYEQYF | TGTGCCTGGAGTGTTGGCCGGGCGCGCTACGAGCAGTACTTC
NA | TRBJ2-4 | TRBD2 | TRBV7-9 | CASSLRGEHIQYF | TGTGCCAGCAGCTTACGGGGGGAGCACATTCAGTACTTC
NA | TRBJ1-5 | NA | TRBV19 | CASSLLGGPQHF | TGTGCCAGTAGCTTGTTGGGGGGGCCCCAGCATTTT
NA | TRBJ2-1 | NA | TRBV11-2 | CASSGTGTSLRNKQFF | TGTGCCAGCAGCGGAACCGGGACTTCCCTTCGTAATAAGCAGTTCTTC
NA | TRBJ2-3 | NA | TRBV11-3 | CASSLGPGADTQYF | TGTGCCAGCAGCTTAGGGCCGGGAGCAGATACGCAGTATTTT
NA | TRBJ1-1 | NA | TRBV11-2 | CASSPQNTEAFF | TGTGCCAGCAGCCCCCAGAACACTGAAGCTTTCTTT
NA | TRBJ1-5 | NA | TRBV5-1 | CASSPGQPNQPQHF | TGCGCCAGCAGCCCCGGACAGCCCAATCAGCCCCAGCATTTT
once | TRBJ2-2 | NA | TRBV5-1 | CASSLTPGSEAGELFF | TGCGCCAGCAGCTTGACCCCAGGGTCTGAGGCCGGGGAGCTGTTTTTT
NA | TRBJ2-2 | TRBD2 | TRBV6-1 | CASSSLAGVAGELFF | TGTGCCAGCTCTTCTCTAGCGGGAGTTGCCGGGGAGCTGTTTTTT
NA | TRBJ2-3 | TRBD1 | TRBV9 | CASSQRQGAVTDTQYF | TGTGCCAGCAGCCAGCGACAGGGGGCGGTTACAGATACGCAGTATTTT